A selection of T cell receptor beta chains follows, all from one sample in a study of Graves' ophthalmopathy and Graves' hyperthyroidism. TCRdb ran MiXCR on the multiplex PCR reads and lists one entry per CDR3 protein. This table has hundreds of thousands of distinct CDR3 sequences, about 24% appearing once. The sequenced sample was peripheral blood. Receptor source: a woman younger than 30 with stable Graves' hyperthyroidism. Some clones in this sample may be carry-over from other donors' samples. The CDR3 runs from the conserved cysteine through the conserved F or W. D genes are given only for firm matches. Not every row has a clone size; where given, it reads once, few, many or a size class.

j_call: TRBJ1-2; d_call: TRBD1; v_call: TRBV18; clone_size: .; cdr3_aa: CASSPQDRGHYGYTF; cdr3_nt: TGTGCCAGCTCACCGCAGGACAGGGGGCATTATGGCTACACCTTC
j_call: TRBJ2-7; d_call: .; v_call: TRBV6-1; clone_size: many; cdr3_aa: CASSTLDGGENEQYF; cdr3_nt: TGTGCCAGCAGTACACTAGACGGTGGCGAGAACGAGCAGTACTTC
j_call: TRBJ1-6; d_call: .; v_call: TRBV6-5; clone_size: many; cdr3_aa: CASSYARGLTSSPLHF; cdr3_nt: TGTGCCAGCAGTTACGCACGGGGGTTAACAAGTTCACCCCTCCACTTT
j_call: TRBJ1-1; d_call: TRBD1; v_call: TRBV15; clone_size: many; cdr3_aa: CATSRPGTGVEGTEAFF; cdr3_nt: TGTGCCACCAGCAGACCCGGGACAGGGGTGGAGGGGACTGAAGCTTTCTTT
j_call: TRBJ2-7; d_call: .; v_call: TRBV2; clone_size: many; cdr3_aa: CASSPDSGEQYF; cdr3_nt: TGTGCCAGCAGCCCGGACTCGGGGGAGCAGTACTTC
j_call: TRBJ1-6; d_call: .; v_call: TRBV2; clone_size: many; cdr3_aa: CASSPDGNSPLHF; cdr3_nt: TGTGCCAGCAGTCCGGACGGGAATTCACCCCTCCACTTT
j_call: TRBJ1-6; d_call: .; v_call: TRBV7-3; clone_size: many; cdr3_aa: CASSKTRTTAAPLHF; cdr3_nt: TGTGCCAGCAGCAAGACTAGGACTACGGCGGCACCCCTCCACTTT
j_call: TRBJ1-1; d_call: .; v_call: TRBV11-2; clone_size: few; cdr3_aa: CASSPLRTTEAFF; cdr3_nt: TGTGCCAGCAGCCCCCTTAGGACCACTGAAGCTTTCTTT
j_call: TRBJ2-3; d_call: .; v_call: TRBV6-1; clone_size: .; cdr3_aa: CASSEPYSSTDTQYF; cdr3_nt: TGTGCCAGCAGTGAACCTTACTCTAGCACAGATACGCAGTATTTT
j_call: TRBJ1-5; d_call: .; v_call: TRBV7-8; clone_size: .; cdr3_aa: CANSLLVGTGQPQHF; cdr3_nt: TGTGCCAACAGCCTATTGGTTGGAACGGGTCAGCCCCAGCATTTT
j_call: TRBJ1-2; d_call: .; v_call: TRBV12-3/TRBV12-4; clone_size: many; cdr3_aa: CASSFMAGPYGYTF; cdr3_nt: TGTGCCAGCAGTTTCATGGCAGGGCCCTATGGCTACACCTTC
j_call: TRBJ2-2; d_call: .; v_call: TRBV6-2/TRBV6-3; clone_size: .; cdr3_aa: CASSVRGSGELFF; cdr3_nt: TGTGCCAGCAGTGTTCGGGGGTCCGGGGAGCTGTTTTTT
j_call: TRBJ2-6; d_call: .; v_call: TRBV28; clone_size: many; cdr3_aa: CASSSSDISGANVLTF; cdr3_nt: TGTGCCAGCAGTTCGTCTGATATCTCTGGGGCCAACGTCCTGACTTTC
j_call: TRBJ1-1; d_call: .; v_call: TRBV7-2; clone_size: .; cdr3_aa: CASSLPEEGARLAFF; cdr3_nt: TGTGCCAGCAGCTTACCCGAAGAAGGGGCCCGGCTAGCTTTCTTT
j_call: TRBJ1-1; d_call: .; v_call: TRBV20-1; clone_size: many; cdr3_aa: CSARVSVNTEAFF; cdr3_nt: TGCAGTGCTAGAGTCTCGGTGAACACTGAAGCTTTCTTT
j_call: TRBJ1-6; d_call: .; v_call: TRBV3-1; clone_size: many; cdr3_aa: CASSQSGVVSPLHF; cdr3_nt: TGTGCCAGCAGCCAATCAGGGGTTGTGTCACCCCTCCACTTT
j_call: TRBJ1-2; d_call: TRBD1; v_call: TRBV6-1; clone_size: .; cdr3_aa: CASTPDRAGGYTF; cdr3_nt: TGTGCCAGCACCCCTGACAGGGCCGGTGGCTACACCTTC
j_call: TRBJ1-2; d_call: .; v_call: TRBV12-3/TRBV12-4; clone_size: .; cdr3_aa: CASSFGGENYGYTF; cdr3_nt: TGTGCCAGCAGTTTCGGGGGAGAGAACTATGGCTACACCTTC
j_call: TRBJ2-7; d_call: .; v_call: TRBV27; clone_size: many; cdr3_aa: CASSLRRQISSYEQYF; cdr3_nt: TGTGCCAGCAGTTTACGTAGACAGATATCCTCCTACGAGCAGTACTTC
j_call: TRBJ1-1; d_call: .; v_call: TRBV7-9; clone_size: .; cdr3_aa: CASSPGGGRDTEAFF; cdr3_nt: TGTGCCAGCAGCCCTGGTGGGGGGCGCGACACTGAAGCTTTCTTT
j_call: TRBJ1-1; d_call: TRBD1; v_call: TRBV30; clone_size: many; cdr3_aa: CAWIAAGTDFEAFF; cdr3_nt: TGTGCCTGGATCGCAGCCGGGACAGATTTTGAAGCTTTCTTT
j_call: TRBJ2-5; d_call: .; v_call: TRBV6-1; clone_size: .; cdr3_aa: CASSPLTGPETQYF; cdr3_nt: TGTGCCAGCAGTCCCCTGACAGGTCCGGAGACCCAGTACTTC
j_call: TRBJ1-1; d_call: .; v_call: TRBV6-5; clone_size: many; cdr3_aa: CASSYSGGGDTEAFF; cdr3_nt: TGTGCCAGCAGTTACTCGGGGGGCGGGGACACTGAAGCTTTCTTT
j_call: TRBJ1-1; d_call: .; v_call: TRBV6-1; clone_size: many; cdr3_aa: CASSKGRVNTEAFF; cdr3_nt: TGTGCCAGCAGTAAGGGGCGGGTAAACACTGAAGCTTTCTTT
j_call: TRBJ2-7; d_call: TRBD1; v_call: TRBV6-1; clone_size: .; cdr3_aa: CASKPEGQVWGEQYF; cdr3_nt: TGTGCCAGCAAGCCGGAAGGACAGGTTTGGGGCGAGCAGTACTTC
j_call: TRBJ1-1; d_call: .; v_call: TRBV12-3/TRBV12-4; clone_size: .; cdr3_aa: CASSLWVGGGYGLNTEAFF; cdr3_nt: TGTGCCAGCAGTTTATGGGTGGGAGGGGGGTACGGGCTGAACACTGAAGCTTTCTTT
j_call: TRBJ2-6; d_call: .; v_call: TRBV6-1; clone_size: many; cdr3_aa: CASRATVFPSGANVLTF; cdr3_nt: TGTGCCAGCAGGGCGACCGTATTCCCCTCTGGGGCCAACGTCCTGACTTTC
j_call: TRBJ1-2; d_call: .; v_call: TRBV12-3/TRBV12-4; clone_size: few; cdr3_aa: CASSLVPAGGYGYTF; cdr3_nt: TGTGCCAGCAGTTTAGTCCCCGCAGGAGGCTATGGCTACACCTTC
j_call: TRBJ2-7; d_call: .; v_call: TRBV6-2/TRBV6-3; clone_size: .; cdr3_aa: CASSSFGTRQYF; cdr3_nt: TGTGCCAGCAGTTCCTTCGGGACCCGGCAGTACTTC
j_call: TRBJ2-4; d_call: .; v_call: TRBV28; clone_size: few; cdr3_aa: CAGQGPTTGKNIQYF; cdr3_nt: TGTGCCGGGCAAGGGCCGACGACTGGCAAAAACATTCAGTACTTC
j_call: TRBJ1-2; d_call: TRBD1; v_call: TRBV19; clone_size: .; cdr3_aa: CAWITGGNYGYTF; cdr3_nt: TGTGCCTGGATTACAGGGGGAAACTATGGCTACACCTTC
j_call: TRBJ1-2; d_call: .; v_call: TRBV30; clone_size: many; cdr3_aa: CARDAGTTNYGYTF; cdr3_nt: TGTGCCCGGGACGCAGGGACCACTAACTATGGCTACACCTTC